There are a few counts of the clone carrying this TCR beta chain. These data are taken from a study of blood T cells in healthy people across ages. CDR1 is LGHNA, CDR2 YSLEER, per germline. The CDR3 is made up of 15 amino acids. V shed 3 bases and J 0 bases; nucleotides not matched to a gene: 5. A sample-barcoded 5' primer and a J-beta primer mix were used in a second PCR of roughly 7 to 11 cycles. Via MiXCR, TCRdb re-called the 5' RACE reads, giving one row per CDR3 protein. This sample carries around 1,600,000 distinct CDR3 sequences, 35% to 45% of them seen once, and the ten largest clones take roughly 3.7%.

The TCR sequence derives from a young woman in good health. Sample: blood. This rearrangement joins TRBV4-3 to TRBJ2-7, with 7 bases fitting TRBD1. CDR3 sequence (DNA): TGCGCCAGCAGCCAGCGACAGGGCCTCTCCTACGAGCAGTACTTC. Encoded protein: CASSQRQGLSYEQYF.